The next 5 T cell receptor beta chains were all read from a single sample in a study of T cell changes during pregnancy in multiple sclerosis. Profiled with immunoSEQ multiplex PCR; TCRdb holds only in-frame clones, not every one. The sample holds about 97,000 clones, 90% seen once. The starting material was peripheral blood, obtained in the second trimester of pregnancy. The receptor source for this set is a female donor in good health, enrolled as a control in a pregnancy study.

CDR3 nucleotides: TGCAGCGTTGAAGATCTCGGGGAAATGAACACTGAAGCTTTCTTT. Amino acid sequence: CSVEDLGEMNTEAFF. The J gene is TRBJ1-1, the V gene TRBV29-1; no clear D. The CDR3 runs 15 residues. In germline, CDR1 is SQVTM, CDR2 ANQGSEA. Trimming took off 0 bases at V and 0 bases at J, with 11 bases between the two ends.

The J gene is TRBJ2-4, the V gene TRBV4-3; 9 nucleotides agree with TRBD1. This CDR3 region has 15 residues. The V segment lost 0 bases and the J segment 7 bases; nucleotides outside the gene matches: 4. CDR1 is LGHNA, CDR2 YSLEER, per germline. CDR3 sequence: CASSQEGTGWNIQYF. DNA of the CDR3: TGCGCCAGCAGCCAAGAGGGGACAGGGTGGAACATTCAGTACTTC.

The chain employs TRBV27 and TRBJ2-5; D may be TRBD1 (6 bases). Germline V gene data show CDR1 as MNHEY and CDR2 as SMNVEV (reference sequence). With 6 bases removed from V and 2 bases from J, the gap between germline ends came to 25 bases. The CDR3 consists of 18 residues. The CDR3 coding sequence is TGTGCCAGCAGCCCAGAGCCAGGGGTGTCCTATACTCAAGAGACCCAGTACTTC. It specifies CASSPEPGVSYTQETQYF.

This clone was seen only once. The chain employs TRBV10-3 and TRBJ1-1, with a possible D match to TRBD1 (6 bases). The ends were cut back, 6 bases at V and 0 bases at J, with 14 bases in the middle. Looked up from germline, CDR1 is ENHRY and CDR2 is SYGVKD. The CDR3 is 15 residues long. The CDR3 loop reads CAIRTSGTMNTEAFF. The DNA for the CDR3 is TGTGCCATCAGAACTTCCGGGACAATGAACACTGAAGCTTTCTTT.

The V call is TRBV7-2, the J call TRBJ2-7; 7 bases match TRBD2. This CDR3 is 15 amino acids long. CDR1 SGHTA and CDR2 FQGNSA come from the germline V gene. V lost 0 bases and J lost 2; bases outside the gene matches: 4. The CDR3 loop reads CASSLAQRDPYEQYF. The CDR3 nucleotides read TGTGCCAGCAGCTTAGCGCAGCGGGATCCCTACGAGCAGTACTTC.